This passage covers 31 T cell receptor beta chains from one sample sequenced in a study of CD8 T cells in Susac syndrome. It was with random hexamers that roughly 0.5 to 1 ug RNA was reverse transcribed. TCRdb re-analysed the immunoSEQ multiplex PCR reads in MiXCR, keeping a single row per CDR3 protein. The data contain 150,000 to 190,000 distinct CDR3 sequences, over 95% of them singletons. The sequenced material came from CD8+ T cells from PBMCs. All receptors derive from a human donor with multiple sclerosis.

This rearrangement joins TRBV7-6 to TRBJ1-6; D remains ambiguous. V was pared by 1 base and J by 11 bases, with 15 bases between. There are 15 residues in the CDR3. CDR1 is SGHVS, CDR2 FNYEAQ, per germline. CDR3 loop: CASSLVGGLRTPLHF. The CDR3 DNA reads TGTGCCAGCAGCTTAGTAGGAGGGCTCAGGACACCCCTCCACTTT.

The chain carries TRBV18 and TRBJ2-7, with D uncertain. V lost 0 bases and J lost 1, with 1 base in between. CDR3 length equals 12 residues. Germline values: CDR1 KGHSH, CDR2 LQKENI. CDR3 nucleotides: TGTGCCAGCTCACCACCGTCCTACGAGCAGTACGTC. It yields the protein CASSPPSYEQYV.

This clonotype has more than one count but fewer than ten. The rearrangement joins TRBV9 to TRBJ2-7; D possibly corresponds to TRBD1 (5 bases). CDR1 SGDLS and CDR2 YYNGEE come from the germline V gene. The V end lost 5 bases, the J end lost 2 bases, and 8 bases lay between the germline ends. The CDR3 has 12 residues. CDR3 residues: CASSPDTYEQYF. The CDR3 DNA reads TGTGCCAGCAGTCCGGACACCTACGAGCAGTACTTC.

The chain combines TRBV12-3 or TRBV12-4 with TRBJ1-2; the D is unclear. The CDR3 totals 12 residues. Trimming cost V 6 bases and J 3 bases, with 8 bases left between them. CDR3 amino acids: CASRLTDYGYTF. Here the CDR3 DNA reads TGTGCCAGCAGGCTGACGGACTATGGCTACACCTTC.

This sequence joins TRBV30 and TRBJ2-3, with 8 bases matching TRBD1. Losses at the gene ends were 0 bases for V and 4 bases for J; bases not matched to a gene: 6. The CDR3 sequence is 15 residues long. Germline values: CDR1 GTSNPN, CDR2 SVGIG (reference sequence). The CDR3 DNA reads TGTGCCTGGAGTGTACTAGGACAGGGCCCAGATACGCAGTATTTT. Translated: CAWSVLGQGPDTQYF.

This clonotype was recorded once. V usage is TRBV7-9 and J usage is TRBJ2-1; 7 bases match TRBD1. Germline CDR1 and CDR2: SEHNR and FQNEAQ (reference sequence). J gave up 3 bases and V 6 bases, and 2 bases lay outside the gene matches. The length of the CDR3 is 13 residues. The CDR3 DNA follows: TGTGCCAGCAGACGGGACAGCTACAATGAGCAGTTCTTC. Its translation is CASRRDSYNEQFF.

V is TRBV29-1 and J is TRBJ2-5; 12 positions match TRBD1. CDR1 is SQVTM and CDR2 is ANQGSEA in the germline V gene. V gave up 6 bases and J gave up 2 bases; unmatched junction bases: 19. The CDR3 contains 19 residues. The DNA for the CDR3 is TGCAGCGTGGGGGGACAGGGGGCGATGGGCGCTTATCATCAAGAGACCCAGTACTTC. Translated, it gives CSVGGQGAMGAYHQETQYF. The variable domain in full, with the rest retrieved from reference TRBV29-1 and TRBJ2-5, is SAVISQKPSRDICQRGTSLTIQCQVDSQVTMMFWYRQQPGQSLTLIATANQGSEATYESGFVIDKFPISRPNLTFSTLTVSNMSPEDSSIYLCSVGGQGAMGAYHQETQYFGPGTRLLVL.

V gene TRBV29-1 combines with J gene TRBJ1-5; tentatively, D is TRBD1 (6 bases). Germline V gene sequence: CDR1 SQVTM, CDR2 ANQGSEA. The CDR3 loop spans 14 amino acids. Trimming pared 6 bases from V and 5 bases from J, leaving 17 bases between. The CDR3 sequence is CSVVTGRGDQPQHF. The CDR3 DNA sequence: TGCAGCGTAGTCACAGGGAGAGGGGATCAGCCCCAGCATTTT.

The genes are TRBV2 and TRBJ1-2; D gene unclear. Germline CDR1 SNHLY, CDR2 FYNNEI. The CDR3 spans 15 residues. Trimming shortened V by 5 bases and J by 1 base, and 14 bases separated the two germline ends. CDR3 DNA sequence: TGTGCCAGCAGTCCTCCGACTAGCCTTAACTATGGCTACACCTTC. This codes for CASSPPTSLNYGYTF. The whole variable domain, remainder taken from reference TRBV2 and TRBJ1-2, is EPEVTQTPSHQVTQMGQEVILRCVPISNHLYFYWYRQILGQKVEFLVSFYNNEISEKSEIFDDQFSVERPDGSNFTLKIRSTKLEDSAMYFCASSPPTSLNYGYTFGSGTRLTVV.

This chain links TRBV30 with TRBJ2-5; possible D gene TRBD1, 6 bases. Germline values: CDR1 GTSNPN, CDR2 SVGIG (reference sequence). The CDR3 loop spans 15 amino acids. V shed 3 bases and J shed 2 bases, with 16 bases lying between them. For the CDR3, the DNA is TGTGCCTGGAGGGAACAGGGATTGGGGCAAGAGACCCAGTACTTC. The encoded protein is CAWREQGLGQETQYF. Combining the CDR3 with reference TRBV30 and TRBJ2-5 gives the whole variable domain SQTIHQWPATLVQPVGSPLSLECTVEGTSNPNLYWYRQAAGRGLQLLFYSVGIGQISSEVPQNLSASRPQDRQFILSSKKLLLSDSGFYLCAWREQGLGQETQYFGPGTRLLVL.

This clonotype was seen only once. V is TRBV30 and J is TRBJ2-2; possible D gene TRBD1, 6 bases. Germline CDR1 GTSNPN, CDR2 SVGIG (reference sequence). Trimming cost V 0 bases and J 0 bases, with 11 bases left between them. The CDR3 spans 16 residues. The CDR3 region is CAWSVPGAANTGELFF. The CDR3 bases are TGTGCCTGGAGTGTACCAGGGGCCGCGAACACCGGGGAGCTGTTTTTT. The complete variable domain, with remaining parts taken from reference TRBV30 and TRBJ2-2, reads SQTIHQWPATLVQPVGSPLSLECTVEGTSNPNLYWYRQAAGRGLQLLFYSVGIGQISSEVPQNLSASRPQDRQFILSSKKLLLSDSGFYLCAWSVPGAANTGELFFGEGSRLTVL.

This clonotype has just one count. This chain joins TRBV30 and TRBJ1-4, with unresolved D. Germline assignment: CDR1 GTSNPN and CDR2 SVGIG (reference sequence). The CDR3 spans 14 residues. V lost 0 bases to trimming and J lost 4 bases, with 9 bases between them. The CDR3 nucleotides read TGTGCCTGGAGTGTGGGAAGGTATAATGAAAAACTGTTTTTT. Its translation: CAWSVGRYNEKLFF.

The V call is TRBV27, the J call TRBJ1-5; D ambiguous. The CDR3 spans 13 residues. Germline V gene data show CDR1 as MNHEY and CDR2 as SMNVEV (reference sequence). Between the trimmed V and J ends, which lost 3 bases and 4 bases, there was a span of 7 bases. CDR3 sequence reads: CASSFRGNQPQHF. In DNA, the CDR3 is TGTGCCAGCAGTTTCCGCGGGAATCAGCCCCAGCATTTT.

This clonotype occurred once. The chain employs TRBV29-1 and TRBJ2-1; D remains ambiguous. This CDR3 region has 10 residues. Germline V gene lookup returns CDR1 SQVTM and CDR2 ANQGSEA. Trimming removed 7 bases at V and 10 bases at J, with 11 bases between. CDR3 protein: CSGIGREQFF. CDR3 DNA sequence: TGCAGCGGAATCGGAAGAGAGCAGTTCTTC.

V and J are TRBV9 and TRBJ2-1, with D tentatively TRBD2 (7 bases). Germline CDR1 reads SGDLS; CDR2 reads YYNGEE. The germline V and J ends were trimmed by 6 bases and 6 bases, with 19 bases remaining between them. The CDR3 is made up of 15 amino acids. Written as DNA, the CDR3 is TGTGCCAGCACCAAGGGGGGGGTTCATGGCAATGAGCAGTTCTTC. Its protein is CASTKGGVHGNEQFF.

This sequence joins TRBV12-5 and TRBJ2-6, with TRBD2 matching 7 bases. CDR1 is LGHNT, CDR2 FRNRAP, per germline. V dropped 1 base and J dropped 0; count of bases not matched to a gene: 3. CDR3 length equals 17 residues. The CDR3 coding sequence is TGTGCTAGTGGTTTGGAACTAGCGATCTCTGGGGCCAACGTCCTGACTTTC. Protein: CASGLELAISGANVLTF. Full variable domain (missing parts from reference TRBV12-5 and TRBJ2-6): DARVTQTPRHKVTEMGQEVTMRCQPILGHNTVFWYRQTMMQGLELLAYFRNRAPLDDSGMPKDRFSAEMPDATLATLKIQPSEPRDSAVYFCASGLELAISGANVLTFGAGSRLTVL.

The rearrangement joins TRBV13 to TRBJ1-4; the D is unclear. Between the trimmed V and J ends, which lost 8 bases and 7 bases, there was a span of 14 bases. The CDR3 is 13 residues long. CDR1 is PRHDT and CDR2 is FYEKMQ in the germline V gene (reference sequence). The CDR3 spells CASSGGPREKLFF. The CDR3 DNA is TGTGCCAGCTCGGGAGGACCGCGTGAAAAACTGTTTTTT.

V and J are TRBV5-1 and TRBJ1-1; the D gene is possibly TRBD1 (5 bases). The CDR3 length is 15 residues. V was cut by 3 bases and J by 2 bases, with 14 bases left in between. From germline, CDR1 is SGHRS and CDR2 YFSETQ. CDR3 nucleotides: TGCGCCAGCAGCTCAGGGTCCTGGTCCAACACTGAAGCTTTCTTT. It is translated as CASSSGSWSNTEAFF.

The chain couples TRBV4-1 to TRBJ2-2; D is undetermined. The germline CDR1 and CDR2 sequences are MGHRA and YSYEKL. Trimming stripped 0 bases from V and 6 bases from J, with 8 bases between. The CDR3 extends over 14 amino acids. CDR3 sequence reads: CASSQEGGSGELFF. Written as DNA, the CDR3 is TGCGCCAGCAGCCAAGAAGGCGGATCCGGGGAGCTGTTTTTT.

V gene TRBV30 combines with J gene TRBJ1-1; TRBD1 is a possible D gene (6 bases). The CDR3 spans 17 residues. Germline V gene lookup returns CDR1 GTSNPN and CDR2 SVGIG (reference sequence). The V and J ends lost 4 bases and 1 base respectively, with 22 bases between them. The CDR3 DNA reads as TGTGCCTGGAAGGATTCTCGGGACAATCATCGGAACACTGAAGCTTTCTTT. It is translated as CAWKDSRDNHRNTEAFF.

V usage is TRBV6-6 and J usage is TRBJ2-7, with unresolved D. The CDR3 loop spans 12 amino acids. The V end lost 8 bases, the J end lost 0 bases, and 8 bases lay between the germline ends. In germline, CDR1 is MNHNY, CDR2 SVGAGI (reference sequence). The CDR3 loop is CASGGISYEQYV. The CDR3 region has the DNA TGTGCCAGCGGTGGGATCTCCTACGAGCAGTACGTC.

The gene calls are TRBV7-9 and TRBJ1-2; D is uncertain. V lost 5 bases to trimming and J lost 4 bases, with 17 bases between them. The CDR3 runs 15 residues. The germline CDR1 and CDR2 sequences are SEHNR and FQNEAQ (reference sequence). Written as DNA, the CDR3 is TGTGCCAGCAGCCTCGGTGAAGGGTCGGGCTATGGCTACACCTTC. Translation gives CASSLGEGSGYGYTF.

The rearrangement joins TRBV29-1 to TRBJ2-1, with D unclear. The CDR3 spans 10 residues. Per germline, CDR1 SQVTM and CDR2 ANQGSEA. Trimming took 7 bases from V and 5 from J, leaving 6 bases between them. CDR3 region: CSEGNNEQFF. The CDR3 nucleotides read TGCAGCGAGGGTAACAATGAGCAGTTCTTC.

The V gene is TRBV30, the J gene TRBJ1-1; D ambiguous. The CDR3 is made up of 11 amino acids. Deletions cut 3 bases from V and 1 base from J, with 3 bases between. Germline values: CDR1 GTSNPN, CDR2 SVGIG (reference sequence). The CDR3 loop reads CAWRQNTEAFF. The CDR3 DNA is TGTGCCTGGAGACAGAACACTGAAGCTTTCTTT.

The rearrangement links TRBV7-8 to TRBJ1-1; maybe TRBD1 (6 bases). In germline, CDR1 is SGHVS, CDR2 FQNEAQ. V was cut by 10 bases and J by 3 bases, with 21 bases left in between. This CDR3 is built from 15 residues. CDR3 protein: CATRGATGSDTEAFF. As DNA, the CDR3 is TGTGCCACAAGGGGAGCGACAGGTTCGGACACTGAAGCTTTCTTT.

The chain links TRBV29-1 to TRBJ1-1; no clear D gene. This CDR3 is 13 amino acids long. Trimming took 6 bases from V and 5 from J, leaving 16 bases between them. Germline CDR1 is SQVTM and CDR2 is ANQGSEA. The CDR3 nucleotides are TGCAGCGTCAAGGGCCCCGCCGGGACTGAAGCTTTCTTT. Its translation is CSVKGPAGTEAFF.

The chain links TRBV2 to TRBJ2-5; 8 nucleotides agree with TRBD2. Per the germline V gene, CDR1 is SNHLY and CDR2 is FYNNEI. This CDR3 spans 13 amino acids. V shed 7 bases, J shed 5 bases, and the junction held 6 bases outside the gene matches. The CDR3 DNA is TGTGCCAGCATGTTGACTAGCGTCGAGACCCAGTACTTC. Protein product: CASMLTSVETQYF.

This clonotype occurred a few times. V usage is TRBV30 and J usage is TRBJ1-5; TRBD1 aligns across 9 bases. The V gene's germline CDR1 is GTSNPN and CDR2 SVGIG (reference sequence). Trimming cost V 5 bases and J 4 bases; bases outside gene matches: 3. CDR3 length: 13 residues. CDR3 amino acids: CAWSGTGNQPQHF. The DNA of the CDR3 is TGTGCCTGGTCCGGGACAGGGAATCAGCCCCAGCATTTT.

The chain combines TRBV27 with TRBJ2-7; a weak D match, TRBD2 (6 bases). CDR3 size: 12 residues. V gave up 7 bases and J gave up 4 bases, with 11 bases separating them. Germline V gene data show CDR1 as MNHEY and CDR2 as SMNVEV (reference sequence). The CDR3 sequence is CASTTSGYEQYF. In nucleotides, the CDR3 is TGTGCCAGCACCACGAGCGGGTACGAGCAGTACTTC.

This rearrangement joins TRBV9 to TRBJ2-3; a weak D match, TRBD2 (5 bases). The CDR3 spans 14 residues. Trimming took 3 bases from V and 3 from J, leaving 11 bases between them. In germline, CDR1 is SGDLS, CDR2 YYNGEE. The CDR3 nucleotides are TGTGCCAGCAGCGGACACCAGCGGACAGATACGCAGTATTTT. Translated: CASSGHQRTDTQYF.

The rearrangement links TRBV7-9 to TRBJ2-7, with 8 bases lining up with TRBD1. The germline CDR1 and CDR2 sequences are SEHNR and FQNEAQ (reference sequence). The CDR3 is 17 amino acids. With V trimmed by 1 base and J by 2 bases, 10 bases remained unmatched. The DNA of the CDR3 is TGTGCCAGCAGCTTAGGGGGGACAGGCCGAAATCCCTACGAGCAGTACTTC. Protein: CASSLGGTGRNPYEQYF.